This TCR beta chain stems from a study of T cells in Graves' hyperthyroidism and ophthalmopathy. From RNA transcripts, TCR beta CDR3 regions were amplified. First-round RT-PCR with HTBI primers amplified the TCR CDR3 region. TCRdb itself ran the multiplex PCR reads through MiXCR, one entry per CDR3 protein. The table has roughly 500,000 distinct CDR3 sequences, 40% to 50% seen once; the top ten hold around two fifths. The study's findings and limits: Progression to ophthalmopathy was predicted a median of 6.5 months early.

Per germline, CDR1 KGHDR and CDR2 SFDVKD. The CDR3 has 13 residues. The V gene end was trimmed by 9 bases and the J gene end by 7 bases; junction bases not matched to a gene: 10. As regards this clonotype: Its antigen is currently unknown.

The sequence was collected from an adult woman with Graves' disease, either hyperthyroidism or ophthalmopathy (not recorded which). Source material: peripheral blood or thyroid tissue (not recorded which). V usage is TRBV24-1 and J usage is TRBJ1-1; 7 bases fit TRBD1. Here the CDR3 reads CATWDPGQIEAFF. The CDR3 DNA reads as TGTGCCACCTGGGACCCGGGACAGATTGAAGCTTTCTTT.